A single sample gave rise to the 28 T cell receptor beta chains below, sequenced in a study of naive and memory T cell subsets. These receptors have no known antigen. The beta constant-region primer was an equimolar mix of two oligonucleotides covering TRBC1 and TRBC2. The ligated cDNA underwent four PCR rounds using SP2 and nested alpha and beta constant-region primers. TCRdb re-called the UMI-ligation and nested PCR reads with MiXCR, one entry per CDR3 protein. The sample shows over 110,000 distinct CDR3 sequences, approximately 20% of them seen only once. Study-wide points: Possibly reflecting memory cells re-expressing CD45RA, a few larger clonotypes occurred in naive repertoires, especially CD8.

Specimen: naive CD8+ T cells from blood. The receptors come from a human donor in good health.

V is TRBV28 and J is TRBJ1-5; perhaps TRBD1 as D (6 bases). V was cut by 8 bases and J by 2 bases, with 22 bases left in between. CDR1 and CDR2 from the germline V gene are MDHEN and SYDVKM. The CDR3 sequence is 17 residues long. CDR3 nucleotides: TGTGCCAGCCGATGGGCCGGGGGCACAGTTGGCAATCAGCCCCAGCATTTT. Encoded protein: CASRWAGGTVGNQPQHF.

The rearrangement uses TRBV2 and TRBJ2-7, with D unclear. The CDR3 totals 14 residues. Trimming cost V 7 bases and J 2 bases, with 15 bases left between them. Per the germline V gene, CDR1 is SNHLY and CDR2 is FYNNEI. The CDR3 DNA reads TGTGCCAGCACCGAATCCATTGGACCCTACGAGCAGTACTTC. Residues: CASTESIGPYEQYF.

This clonotype has just a few counts. The chain employs TRBV7-9 and TRBJ2-7, with D possibly being TRBD2 (5 bases). The CDR3 covers 13 residues. Germline V gene data show CDR1 as SEHNR and CDR2 as FQNEAQ (reference sequence). V shed 4 bases and J shed 4 bases, with 11 bases lying between them. This chain's CDR3 is CASSSIEGYEQYF. In DNA form, the CDR3 reads TGTGCCAGCAGCTCAATAGAGGGTTACGAGCAGTACTTC.

The chain couples TRBV20-1 to TRBJ2-6; 8 bases are shared with TRBD2. Per the germline V gene, CDR1 is DFQATT and CDR2 is SNEGSKA (reference sequence). The CDR3 extends over 15 amino acids. The CDR3 DNA sequence: TGCAGCGGGAGGGACCTCATCTCTGGGGCCAACGTCCTGACTTTC. Translation gives CSGRDLISGANVLTF.

The V call is TRBV29-1, the J call TRBJ2-7; the D gene is possibly TRBD2 (7 bases). The germline V and J ends were trimmed by 6 bases and 2 bases, with 14 bases remaining between them. CDR1 SQVTM and CDR2 ANQGSEA come from the germline V gene. The CDR3 is 13 amino acids. The CDR3: CSVRGGRTYEQYF. The DNA for the CDR3 is TGCAGCGTAAGGGGGGGTCGAACCTACGAGCAGTACTTC.

At least ten counts were recorded for this clonotype. The J gene is TRBJ1-4, the V gene TRBV12-3 or TRBV12-4; perhaps TRBD1 as D (5 bases). CDR3 length: 13 amino acids. Trimming pared 7 bases from V and 8 bases from J, leaving 14 bases between. DNA of the CDR3: TGTGCCAGCACCCGGGACCCCCCCGAAAAACTGTTTTTT. Amino acid sequence: CASTRDPPEKLFF.

This clonotype was counted only a few times. The chain combines TRBV27 with TRBJ2-7; D gene uncertain. The CDR3 covers 12 residues. CDR1 and CDR2 (germline): MNHEY, SMNVEV (reference sequence). V shed 5 bases and J shed 6 bases, with 11 bases lying between them. The CDR3 region is CASSPLTGEQYF. The DNA for the CDR3 is TGTGCCAGCAGTCCCCTAACTGGCGAGCAGTACTTC.

This chain joins TRBV5-1 and TRBJ1-4; no reliable D call. Trimming removed 3 bases from V and 6 bases from J, with 6 bases in between. Looked up from germline, CDR1 is SGHRS and CDR2 is YFSETQ. The CDR3 is 12 residues long. The CDR3 region has the DNA TGCGCCAGCAGCTCCCCAGATGAAAAACTGTTTTTT. It codes for CASSSPDEKLFF.

The rearrangement links TRBV2 to TRBJ1-4; D uncertain. CDR3 length: 11 residues. V was trimmed by 7 bases and J by 8 bases, leaving 8 bases between them. The germline V gene has CDR1 SNHLY and CDR2 FYNNEI. CDR3 coding DNA: TGTGCCAGCACGGGGAACGAAAAACTGTTTTTT. Protein product: CASTGNEKLFF.

A few counts support this clonotype. The genes are TRBV19 and TRBJ2-1, with D maybe TRBD2 (6 bases). The CDR3 has 11 residues. CDR1 and CDR2 (germline): LNHDA, SQIVND (reference sequence). Trimming pared 8 bases from V and 9 bases from J, leaving 11 bases between. This CDR3 reads CASGTGGEQFF. DNA of the CDR3: TGTGCCAGTGGGACTGGTGGTGAGCAGTTCTTC.

The CDR3 region is CASFREEKAFF. The DNA for the CDR3 is TGTGCCAGCTTCCGCGAGGAGAAAGCTTTCTTT. The chain joins TRBV6-5 to TRBJ1-1; no definite D call. Trimming stripped 8 bases from V and 9 bases from J, with 13 bases between. The CDR3 has 11 residues. Germline V gene sequence: CDR1 MNHEY, CDR2 SVGAGI.

The rearrangement joins TRBV15 to TRBJ2-5; D is unclear. CDR1 is LNHNV, CDR2 YYDKDF, per germline (reference sequence). The CDR3 totals 14 residues. The V gene lost 0 bases and the J gene lost 8 bases, with 13 bases spanning the gap. The CDR3 loop reads CATSRDEGSTTQYF. CDR3 nucleotides: TGTGCCACCAGCAGAGATGAAGGAAGCACTACCCAGTACTTC. The variable domain in full, completed from reference TRBV15 and TRBJ2-5, reads DAMVIQNPRYQVTQFGKPVTLSCSQTLNHNVMYWYQQKSSQAPKLLFHYYDKDFNNEADTPDNFQSRRPNTSFCFLDIRSPGLGDTAMYLCATSRDEGSTTQYFGPGTRLLVL.

The chain carries TRBV28 and TRBJ2-7; 7 bases agree with TRBD2. Losses at the gene ends were 1 base for V and 3 bases for J; bases not matched to a gene: 18. The germline CDR1 and CDR2 sequences are MDHEN and SYDVKM. This CDR3 comprises 19 residues. The CDR3 nucleotides are TGTGCCAGCAGTTTATTCCTGACCAAGCGGGATTCCTTACTCTACGAGCAGTACTTC. Residues: CASSLFLTKRDSLLYEQYF.

The chain links TRBV4-1 to TRBJ1-1; D not resolved. The germline gives CDR1 MGHRA, CDR2 YSYEKL. Trimming took 2 bases from V and 1 from J, leaving 8 bases between them. The CDR3 spans 14 residues. The CDR3 sequence is CASSQPWGNTEAFF. The CDR3 DNA reads as TGCGCCAGCAGCCAACCCTGGGGGAACACTGAAGCTTTCTTT.

This sequence joins TRBV11-3 and TRBJ2-3; 7 bases are shared with TRBD2. Germline lookup yields CDR1 SGHNT and CDR2 YENEEA. The CDR3 totals 15 residues. With V trimmed by 4 bases and J by 1 base, 5 bases remained unmatched. CDR3 nucleotide sequence: TGTGCCAGCAGCTCCGGACTAGTAGGCACAGATACGCAGTATTTT. Translated, it gives CASSSGLVGTDTQYF.

The sample holds a few counts of this clonotype. V usage is TRBV5-1 and J usage is TRBJ2-2, with D perhaps matching TRBD2 (5 bases). Germline CDR1 is SGHRS and CDR2 is YFSETQ. This CDR3 is built from 17 residues. Trimming shortened V by 1 base and J by 5 bases, and 18 bases separated the two germline ends. The DNA for the CDR3 is TGCGCCAGCAGCTTGCTCTCTGGAGGCCCGGGAACCGGGGAGCTGTTTTTT. Translation: CASSLLSGGPGTGELFF.

This clonotype was counted between two and nine times. V and J are TRBV27 and TRBJ1-1; D call uncertain. This CDR3 has 14 amino acids. Trimming took off 3 bases at V and 3 bases at J, with 11 bases between the two ends. The germline CDR1 and CDR2 sequences are MNHEY and SMNVEV (reference sequence). CDR3 in amino acids: CASSFGSEYTEAFF. DNA of the CDR3: TGTGCCAGCAGTTTCGGCAGTGAATACACTGAAGCTTTCTTT.

As for this clonotype: The junction departs from the called germline gene at one end, perhaps through a read error. The chain employs TRBV28 and TRBJ2-3, with TRBD2 matching over 10 bases. Germline V gene lookup returns CDR1 MDHEN and CDR2 SYDVKM. The CDR3 is 15 residues long. DNA for the CDR3: TGTGCCAGCAGCTGGACTAGCGGCCTCACAGATACTCAGTATTTT. Protein sequence: CASSWTSGLTDTQYF.

The DNA for the CDR3 is TGTGCCAGCAGCTCGGCAGGGGACATGGGGCAGCCCCAGCATTTT. It yields the protein CASSSAGDMGQPQHF. The J gene is TRBJ1-5, the V gene TRBV11-2; D perhaps matches TRBD1 (6 bases). Trimming shortened V by 4 bases and J by 7 bases, and 17 bases separated the two germline ends. The CDR3 spans 15 residues. From germline, CDR1 is SGHAT and CDR2 FQNNGV.

V and J are TRBV27 and TRBJ2-5; 9 nucleotides align to TRBD1. Germline CDR1 is MNHEY and CDR2 is SMNVEV (reference sequence). There are 13 residues in the CDR3. The ends lost 6 bases at V and 2 bases at J; junction bases unmatched: 1. CDR3 bases: TGTGCCAGCAGGGGGACAGGGCAAGAGACCCAGTACTTC. Its translation is CASRGTGQETQYF.

The V and J genes are TRBV5-6 and TRBJ2-1, with 9 bases fitting TRBD1. The CDR3 is made up of 13 amino acids. From germline, CDR1 is SGHDT and CDR2 YYEEEE. With V trimmed by 6 bases and J by 9 bases, 7 bases remained unmatched. The CDR3 loop is CASIGDRAFEQFF. The CDR3 region has the DNA TGTGCCAGCATTGGGGACAGGGCGTTTGAGCAGTTCTTC.

This clonotype has a count of ten or more. The J gene is TRBJ1-1, the V gene TRBV27, with unresolved D. V shed 3 bases and J shed 7 bases, with 6 bases lying between them. This CDR3 is 11 amino acids long. Germline CDR1 is MNHEY and CDR2 is SMNVEV (reference sequence). The CDR3 DNA sequence: TGTGCCAGCAGTTTTCTCGGTGAAGCTTTCTTT. Translation gives CASSFLGEAFF.

This clonotype came up a few times. V usage is TRBV28 and J usage is TRBJ1-5; D uncertain. Per germline, CDR1 MDHEN and CDR2 SYDVKM. This CDR3 spans 11 amino acids. Trimming left V 7 bases short and J 2 bases short, with 3 bases between. This CDR3 reads CASNGNQPQHF. DNA of the CDR3: TGTGCCAGCAACGGCAATCAGCCCCAGCATTTT.

V usage is TRBV4-3 and J usage is TRBJ2-3; tentative D call: TRBD2 (6 bases). The ends were cut back, 4 bases at V and 2 bases at J, with 19 bases in the middle. Per germline, CDR1 LGHNA and CDR2 YSLEER. The CDR3 has 17 amino acids. The CDR3, as DNA: TGCGCCAGCAGCCTGAACCCCGCGGGAAGAAACACAGATACGCAGTATTTT. Translated: CASSLNPAGRNTDTQYF.

The chain is built from TRBV5-1 and TRBJ2-1; D might be TRBD1 or TRBD2, each matching 6 bases. V was pared by 4 bases and J by 5 bases, with 13 bases between. Germline V gene data show CDR1 as SGHRS and CDR2 as YFSETQ. This CDR3 has 14 amino acids. The CDR3 DNA is TGCGCCAGCAGCCTGGAGGGGGGCGACAATGAGCAGTTCTTC. It codes for CASSLEGGDNEQFF.

This clonotype was detected a few times. The V call is TRBV13, the J call TRBJ1-3, with no clear D. The germline CDR1 and CDR2 sequences are PRHDT and FYEKMQ (reference sequence). The CDR3 totals 19 residues. With 0 bases removed from V and 0 bases from J, the gap between germline ends came to 18 bases. The chain's CDR3 is CASSLGMISSRVSGNTIYF. The CDR3 DNA reads TGTGCCAGCAGCTTAGGAATGATCTCTTCTCGAGTCTCTGGAAACACCATATATTTT.

The rearrangement links TRBV6-5 to TRBJ2-2, with 10 bases matching TRBD2. The CDR3 covers 16 residues. Germline CDR1 is MNHEY and CDR2 is SVGAGI. Trimming removed 7 bases from V and 5 bases from J; junction bases left unmatched: 10. In DNA, the CDR3 is TGTGCCAGCAATGGGCTAGCGGGAGTGGAGACCGGGGAGCTGTTTTTT. It is translated as CASNGLAGVETGELFF.

This clonotype was counted at least ten times. V usage is TRBV28 and J usage is TRBJ2-5; no definite D call. The V gene lost 3 bases and the J gene lost 5 bases, with 16 bases spanning the gap. Per the germline V gene, CDR1 is MDHEN and CDR2 is SYDVKM. The CDR3 runs to 15 residues. Written as DNA, the CDR3 is TGTGCCAGCAGTTTTGGTGTAGATGGGGTGGAGACCCAGTACTTC. Translating it yields CASSFGVDGVETQYF.